A single sample is the source of the 20 T cell receptor beta chains below, sequenced in a study of blood T cell repertoires in COVID-19. TCRdb keeps only in-frame clones here, not all; method: immunoSEQ multiplex PCR. The top ten clones hold roughly a fifth of a sample with around 150,000 clones, about 81% of them seen once. The specimen was peripheral blood. The source of these receptors is a woman aged 80 or over with acute or convalescent COVID-19.

The chain has TRBV7-8 and TRBJ2-7, with 7 bases lining up with TRBD1. Per germline, CDR1 SGHVS and CDR2 FQNEAQ. V shed 4 bases and J 3 bases; nucleotides not matched to a gene: 6. The length of the CDR3 is 14 residues. In DNA form, the CDR3 reads TGTGCCAGCAGCTCCACTGCAGGGGGCTACGAGCAGTACTTC. It encodes CASSSTAGGYEQYF.

The chain is built from TRBV3-1 (or the pseudogene TRBV3-2) and TRBJ1-4, with TRBD1 matching 7 bases. Per the germline V gene, CDR1 is LGHDT and CDR2 is YNNKEL (reference sequence). With V trimmed by 2 bases and J by 7 bases, 7 bases remained unmatched. The CDR3 is 15 residues long. CDR3 DNA: TGTGCCAGCAGCCAAACAGGGGAGTCTCGTGAAAAACTGTTTTTT. It translates to CASSQTGESREKLFF.

This clone turned up a few times. The chain has TRBV24-1 and TRBJ2-3; D remains ambiguous. Trimming stripped 3 bases from V and 6 bases from J, with 6 bases between. Germline V CDR1 and CDR2: KGHDR, SFDVKD. This CDR3 comprises 12 residues. The CDR3 protein is CATSDQADTQYF. In DNA form, the CDR3 reads TGTGCCACCAGTGATCAGGCTGATACGCAGTATTTT.

The chain couples TRBV5-1 to TRBJ2-7; tentatively, D is TRBD1 (6 bases). The V end lost 4 bases, the J end lost 5 bases, and 19 bases lay between the germline ends. CDR1 is SGHRS and CDR2 is YFSETQ in the germline V gene. This CDR3 has 15 residues. The CDR3 DNA follows: TGCGCCAGCAGCCCACCAAACCAGGCAGGGGACGAGCAGTACTTC. It is translated as CASSPPNQAGDEQYF.

This clone was picked up a small number of times. J is TRBJ1-2 and V is TRBV27, with D perhaps TRBD1 (6 bases). V lost 6 bases, J lost 8 bases, and 19 bases lay in between. CDR1 and CDR2 from the germline V gene are MNHEY and SMNVEV (reference sequence). The CDR3 is 14 residues long. The CDR3 bases are TGTGCCAGCAGCCACAATTCCAGGGGCCGGGGCTACACCTTC. As protein: CASSHNSRGRGYTF.

This chain uses TRBV5-1 with TRBJ2-3; tentatively, D is TRBD2 (6 bases). CDR1 SGHRS and CDR2 YFSETQ come from the germline V gene. V lost 3 bases and J 8 bases, leaving 16 bases between the germline ends. This CDR3 is built from 14 residues. CDR3 residues: CASSSGQGGGTQYF. As DNA, the CDR3 is TGCGCCAGCAGCTCGGGGCAGGGAGGCGGTACGCAGTATTTT.

This chain connects TRBV7-9 to TRBJ2-7; D is unresolved. The V end lost 8 bases, the J end lost 6 bases, and 11 bases lay between the germline ends. The CDR3 spans 11 residues. Germline assignment: CDR1 SEHNR and CDR2 FQNEAQ (reference sequence). The CDR3 is CASSWSGEQYF. In DNA, the CDR3 is TGTGCCAGCTCTTGGTCCGGCGAGCAGTACTTC.

This clone was counted a few times. The V gene is TRBV4-3, the J gene TRBJ1-6, with D uncertain. The length of the CDR3 is 15 residues. Between the trimmed V and J ends, which lost 0 bases and 7 bases, there was a span of 10 bases. Germline loops: CDR1 LGHNA, CDR2 YSLEER. CDR3 loop: CASSQDLLVNSPLHF. CDR3 coding DNA: TGCGCCAGCAGCCAAGACTTGTTAGTAAATTCACCCCTCCACTTT.

The rearrangement links TRBV9 to TRBJ2-5, with unresolved D. Trimming removed 0 bases at V and 5 bases at J, with 11 bases between. Germline V CDR1 and CDR2: SGDLS, YYNGEE. The CDR3 spans 14 residues. The CDR3 loop reads CASSVDPTGETQYF. CDR3 in DNA: TGTGCCAGCAGCGTAGATCCGACTGGGGAGACCCAGTACTTC.

The chain recombines TRBV11-1 with TRBJ1-2; 7 bases map to TRBD1. V lost 1 base, J lost 2 bases, and 4 bases stayed unmatched. Germline assignment: CDR1 SGHAT and CDR2 FQDESV (reference sequence). This CDR3 has 15 amino acids. In nucleotides, the CDR3 is TGTGCCAGCAGCTTAGGGGTACAGGGGAACTATGGCTACACCTTC. The encoded protein is CASSLGVQGNYGYTF.

As DNA, the CDR3 is TGTGCCAGCAGTAAAGTCAGGTACTATGGCTACACCTTC. Protein product: CASSKVRYYGYTF. The V and J genes are TRBV6-2 or TRBV6-3 and TRBJ1-2; D is uncertain. Trimming cost V 5 bases and J 3 bases, with 10 bases left between them. Germline-derived CDR1 and CDR2 are MNHEY and SVGEGT. The CDR3 contains 13 residues.

The rearrangement uses TRBV19 and TRBJ2-7, with TRBD2 as a possible D gene (5 bases). Per the germline V gene, CDR1 is LNHDA and CDR2 is SQIVND (reference sequence). CDR3 length: 13 residues. V gave up 3 bases and J gave up 4 bases, with 10 bases separating them. In DNA, the CDR3 is TGTGCCAGTAGTATTCAGGAGGCTTACGAGCAGTACTTC. Translation gives CASSIQEAYEQYF.

The rearrangement joins TRBV30 to TRBJ1-1; 8 bases agree with TRBD1. The CDR3 is 15 amino acids. The junction had 16 bases not matched to a gene; V was cut back by 5 bases and J by 8 bases. In germline, CDR1 is GTSNPN, CDR2 SVGIG (reference sequence). This CDR3 is CAWEPTGTGATEAFF. CDR3 sequence (DNA): TGTGCCTGGGAACCCACCGGGACAGGCGCCACAGAAGCTTTCTTT.

The chain joins TRBV4-1 to TRBJ2-4; D might be TRBD2 (5 bases). Per the germline V gene, CDR1 is MGHRA and CDR2 is YSYEKL. This CDR3 has 13 residues. Trimming removed 0 bases at V and 11 bases at J, with 11 bases between. The CDR3 is CASSQDYRGFQYF. The DNA of the CDR3 is TGCGCCAGCAGCCAAGATTACCGGGGTTTTCAGTACTTC.

The chain links TRBV18 to TRBJ2-7, with 13 bases fitting TRBD2. With V trimmed by 3 bases and J by 6 bases, 8 bases remained unmatched. The CDR3 is 16 amino acids. Germline-derived CDR1 and CDR2 are KGHSH and LQKENI. In nucleotides, the CDR3 is TGTGCCAGCTCACCGGCACTAGCGGGAGGGTCGAGCGAGCAGTACTTC. Translating gives CASSPALAGGSSEQYF.

The chain has TRBV7-6 and TRBJ1-1; no firm D call. The length of the CDR3 is 14 residues. Trimming pared 1 base from V and 1 base from J, leaving 7 bases between. The germline CDR1 and CDR2 sequences are SGHVS and FNYEAQ. CDR3 nucleotide sequence: TGTGCCAGCAGCTTAGGACTGGGGAACACTGAAGCTTTCTTT. Residues: CASSLGLGNTEAFF.

The chain is built from TRBV11-2 and TRBJ1-1; TRBD1 matches 7 bases. V shed 1 base, J shed 1 base, and the junction held 6 bases outside the gene matches. The CDR3 contains 16 residues. Germline V gene sequence: CDR1 SGHAT, CDR2 FQNNGV. In DNA, the CDR3 is TGTGCCAGCAGCTTAGGACAGGGCCTCGGGAACACTGAAGCTTTCTTT. It encodes CASSLGQGLGNTEAFF.

This chain joins TRBV27 and TRBJ1-6; no reliable D call. V was shortened by 0 bases and J by 8 bases, with 11 bases between the two germline ends. Germline V CDR1 and CDR2: MNHEY, SMNVEV (reference sequence). The CDR3 contains 15 residues. The CDR3 DNA sequence: TGTGCCAGCAGTTTATCGCGCGGGGTGGATTCACCCCTCCACTTT. It is translated as CASSLSRGVDSPLHF.

The chain joins TRBV6-1 to TRBJ1-5; tentative D call: TRBD1 (5 bases). V was clipped by 0 bases and J by 2 bases, with 11 bases between them. The CDR3 contains 16 residues. Germline V gene lookup returns CDR1 MNHNS and CDR2 SASEGT. The CDR3 DNA reads TGTGCCAGCAGTGAAGCTTTCAGGGTAGGCAATCAGCCCCAGCATTTT. Protein sequence: CASSEAFRVGNQPQHF.

This chain links TRBV3-1 (or the pseudogene TRBV3-2) with TRBJ2-5, with D possibly TRBD2 on 6 matching bases. The CDR3 consists of 15 residues. The V end lost 4 bases, the J end lost 8 bases, and 20 bases lay between the germline ends. Germline CDR1 is LGHDT and CDR2 is YNNKEL (reference sequence). This chain's CDR3 is CASSRDRRLRGTQYF. CDR3 bases: TGTGCCAGCAGCCGAGATCGGCGCCTGCGGGGAACCCAGTACTTC.